These T cell receptor beta chains were read from a single sample in a study of identical twins. From the 5' RACE reads, TCRdb called clonotypes with MiXCR, one entry per CDR3 protein. The sample lists 350,000 to 450,000 distinct CDR3 sequences, around 18% occurring once. The sequencing input was naive T cells sorted from blood. The receptors come from a man over 45 in good health. Both conserved end residues are part of each CDR3. The order of the fields is clone size, D gene, V gene, J gene, CDR3 DNA, CDR3 protein. The D gene is left open where the match is weak. The size field is filled for only some rows; it gives once, few, many or a size class.

size: -
D: TRBD2
V: TRBV4-3
J: TRBJ2-1
DNA: TGCGCCAGCAGCCAAGATTCTAGCGGGAACTACAATGAGCAGTTCTTC
CDR3: CASSQDSSGNYNEQFF

size: many
D: TRBD1
V: TRBV10-3
J: TRBJ2-6
DNA: TGTGCCATCAGTCGGGACAGGGGCTCTGGGGCCAACGTCCTGACTTTC
CDR3: CAISRDRGSGANVLTF

size: many
D: TRBD1
V: TRBV12-3/TRBV12-4
J: TRBJ1-3
DNA: TGTGCCAGCAGCTGGACAGGGAGCATCTCTGGAAACACCATATATTTT
CDR3: CASSWTGSISGNTIYF

size: -
D: -
V: TRBV7-8
J: TRBJ1-3
DNA: TGTGCCAGCAGCCCCCCTCTCAGGGGCTCTGGAAACACCATATATTTT
CDR3: CASSPPLRGSGNTIYF

size: -
D: -
V: TRBV2
J: TRBJ2-7
DNA: TGTGCCAGCAGTGAATTCAGTCAGACCTCCTACGAGCAGTACTTC
CDR3: CASSEFSQTSYEQYF

size: -
D: -
V: TRBV20-1
J: TRBJ1-5
DNA: TGCAGTGCTAGAGATGGCGGTGGTAGTCAGCCCCAGCATTTT
CDR3: CSARDGGGSQPQHF

size: many
D: TRBD1
V: TRBV12-3/TRBV12-4
J: TRBJ2-7
DNA: TGTGCCAGCCGACAGGGAACCCACGACGAGCAGTACTTC
CDR3: CASRQGTHDEQYF

size: few
D: -
V: TRBV9
J: TRBJ2-3
DNA: TGTGCCAGCAGCGTAGATTGGCTAGTCCCCACAGATACGCAGTATTTT
CDR3: CASSVDWLVPTDTQYF

size: -
D: -
V: TRBV3-1
J: TRBJ1-1
DNA: TGTGCCAGCAGCCAAGTGATCAACACTGAAGCTTTCTTT
CDR3: CASSQVINTEAFF

size: many
D: -
V: TRBV12-3/TRBV12-4
J: TRBJ2-4
DNA: TGTGCCAGCAGCCGTACAGAAAACATTCAGTACTTC
CDR3: CASSRTENIQYF

size: -
D: -
V: TRBV9
J: TRBJ2-5
DNA: TGTGCCAGCAGCCCCTCCGGCGGGGACCTAGAAGAGACCCAGTACTTC
CDR3: CASSPSGGDLEETQYF

size: -
D: -
V: TRBV5-1
J: TRBJ2-7
DNA: TGCGCCAGCAGCGACCTTCCGGGGTCCTTCTACGAGCAGTACTTC
CDR3: CASSDLPGSFYEQYF

size: few
D: -
V: TRBV20-1
J: TRBJ2-7
DNA: TGCAGTGCCGGGGGGGACAGACTTTACGAGCAGTACTTC
CDR3: CSAGGDRLYEQYF

size: -
D: -
V: TRBV11-2
J: TRBJ2-1
DNA: TGTGCCAGCAGCCCAATCCCCAAAAAAGATGCAGACGAGCAGTTCTTC
CDR3: CASSPIPKKDADEQFF

size: -
D: TRBD2
V: TRBV20-1
J: TRBJ2-1
DNA: TGCAGTGCTAGGCGGACTAGCGTTTACAATGACCAGTTCTTC
CDR3: CSARRTSVYNDQFF

size: -
D: TRBD2
V: TRBV20-1
J: TRBJ2-1
DNA: TGCAGTGCTAGAATTACGACTAGCGGGGTCTATGAGCAGTTCTTC
CDR3: CSARITTSGVYEQFF

size: -
D: -
V: TRBV10-3
J: TRBJ1-1
DNA: TGTGCCACCAAGGGGGACACTGAAGCTTTCTTT
CDR3: CATKGDTEAFF

size: many
D: -
V: TRBV29-1
J: TRBJ2-2
DNA: TGCAGCGTTGATGTGGGACAAAACACCGGGGAGCTGTTTTTT
CDR3: CSVDVGQNTGELFF

size: -
D: -
V: TRBV20-1
J: TRBJ1-2
DNA: TGCAGTGCGAAAATTGTAAACTATGGCTACACCTTC
CDR3: CSAKIVNYGYTF

size: -
D: TRBD1
V: TRBV24-1
J: TRBJ2-7
DNA: TGTGCCACCAGTGATTCCCCACAGGGGGCGAACGAGCAGTACTTC
CDR3: CATSDSPQGANEQYF

size: many
D: -
V: TRBV12-3/TRBV12-4
J: TRBJ2-7
DNA: TGTGCCAGCAGCAAAGCGACCTACGAGCAGTACTTC
CDR3: CASSKATYEQYF

size: few
D: -
V: TRBV20-1
J: TRBJ2-4
DNA: TGCGGGGGGGGCGAATCTGGGGCCAAAAACATTCAGTACTTC
CDR3: CGGGESGAKNIQYF

size: few
D: TRBD1
V: TRBV9
J: TRBJ1-6
DNA: TGTGCCAGCAGTGATACGACAGGGGGCGATTCACCCCTCCACTTT
CDR3: CASSDTTGGDSPLHF

size: -
D: -
V: TRBV6-2/TRBV6-3
J: TRBJ2-7
DNA: TGTGCCAGCAGTTACAAAGCAGGCCCCTACGAGCAGTACTTC
CDR3: CASSYKAGPYEQYF

size: -
D: -
V: TRBV6-6
J: TRBJ1-5
DNA: TGTGCCAGCAGCGCAGGGTCGGATCAGCCCCAGCATTTT
CDR3: CASSAGSDQPQHF

size: few
D: TRBD1
V: TRBV7-2
J: TRBJ1-2
DNA: TGTGCCAGCATCCGGGACAGCGTTAACTATGGCTACACCTTC
CDR3: CASIRDSVNYGYTF

size: -
D: -
V: TRBV20-1
J: TRBJ2-7
DNA: TGCGGTGCCCAGTACCCCCATGGGGGGAGCGAGCAGTACTTC
CDR3: CGAQYPHGGSEQYF

size: many
D: -
V: TRBV6-5
J: TRBJ2-3
DNA: TGTGCCAGCAGTTATCGGGGTAACACAGATACGCAGTATTTT
CDR3: CASSYRGNTDTQYF

size: few
D: -
V: TRBV5-1
J: TRBJ2-6
DNA: TGCGCCAGCAGCTTGGGCAATGCTGGGGCCAACGTCCTGACTTTC
CDR3: CASSLGNAGANVLTF

size: -
D: -
V: TRBV10-3
J: TRBJ2-1
DNA: TGTGCCATCAGTGAGTCTGGGGTCTCCTACAATGAGCAGTTCTTC
CDR3: CAISESGVSYNEQFF

size: -
D: -
V: TRBV7-2
J: TRBJ2-7
DNA: TGTGCCAGCAGCTTAGCCACAGCTGAGTACGAGCAGTACTTC
CDR3: CASSLATAEYEQYF